The source of this T cell receptor (beta chain) is a study of shared clonotypes between healthy human individuals. Trimming removed 4 bases at V and 4 bases at J, with 10 bases between. CDR1 and CDR2 (germline): SGHAT, FQNNGV. The CDR3 consists of 14 residues. Sequencing was at deep level. The assay was immunoSEQ multiplex PCR, and TCRdb's table has in-frame clones only and misses some. In the table there are about 600,000 clones, almost 97% of which are singletons. This clone has a single count. Its antigen is not known. Study-wide results and caveats: Clonotypes not shared had lower generation probabilities than those common to all four donors.

The sequenced sample was naive CD4+ T cells sorted from blood. As for subset: CD45RA+ positively selected. The chain combines TRBV11-2 with TRBJ2-2; D remains ambiguous. This clonotype was sampled from a woman in her twenties or thirties in good health. This CDR3 reads CASSYSIGTGELFF. The CDR3, as DNA: TGTGCCAGCAGCTACAGTATCGGCACCGGGGAGCTGTTTTTT.